Following are 24 T cell receptor beta chains from one sample sequenced in a study of cytomegalovirus exposure and HLA in healthy donors. TCRdb's copy holds only in-frame clones and misses some; the assay was immunoSEQ multiplex PCR. The sample has fewer than 250,000 clones; roughly 85% are singletons. Material: PBMCs. These receptors all come from a woman aged 18-29 years in good health and CMV-seronegative.

This clone was found a few times. The chain has TRBV30 and TRBJ1-2; the match to TRBD1 covers 9 bases. Trimming cost V 1 base and J 4 bases; bases outside gene matches: 4. CDR1 is GTSNPN and CDR2 is SVGIG in the germline V gene (reference sequence). CDR3 length: 14 residues. The DNA of the CDR3 is TGTGCCTGGAGTGGGACAGGGGCGTTCTATGGCTACACCTTC. This codes for CAWSGTGAFYGYTF.

The chain employs TRBV7-2 and TRBJ2-1, with D possibly matching TRBD1 (6 bases). CDR1 is SGHTA, CDR2 FQGNSA, per germline. The CDR3 contains 16 residues. Trimming cost V 2 bases and J 0 bases, with 11 bases left between them. The CDR3 spells CASSLHGGSSYNEQFF. The CDR3, as DNA: TGTGCCAGCAGCTTACATGGGGGCAGCTCCTACAATGAGCAGTTCTTC.

V gene TRBV6-4 combines with J gene TRBJ1-2, with TRBD1 as a possible D gene (5 bases). V lost 2 bases and J 4 bases, leaving 5 bases between the germline ends. The CDR3 loop spans 12 amino acids. Looked up from germline, CDR1 is MRHNA and CDR2 is SNTAGT. The DNA of the CDR3 is TGTGCCAGCAGTGACAGGGGCTATGGCTACACCTTC. Translated: CASSDRGYGYTF.

This clone has only one observation. The chain is built from TRBV2 and TRBJ2-7; 11 nucleotides line up with TRBD1. The CDR3 has 13 residues. CDR1 and CDR2 from the germline V gene are SNHLY and FYNNEI. V trimming: 7 bases; J trimming: 6 bases; junction bases outside the gene matches: 5. The CDR3 protein is CASTRGQGAEQYF. Written as DNA, the CDR3 is TGTGCCAGCACCCGTGGACAGGGGGCCGAGCAGTACTTC.

J is TRBJ1-1 and V is TRBV27; tentative D call: TRBD1 (5 bases). Germline assignment: CDR1 MNHEY and CDR2 SMNVEV (reference sequence). CDR3 length: 15 residues. Between the trimmed V and J ends, which lost 6 bases and 3 bases, there was a span of 17 bases. The CDR3 reads CASRRTGTKDTEAFF. CDR3 bases: TGTGCCAGCAGGCGAACCGGGACCAAAGACACTGAAGCTTTCTTT.

The chain has TRBV28 and TRBJ1-2; D is ambiguous. Trimming removed 5 bases at V and 1 base at J, with 14 bases between. Germline assignment: CDR1 MDHEN and CDR2 SYDVKM. The CDR3 length is 15 residues. Here the CDR3 reads CASSPVAPDNYGYTF. In nucleotides, the CDR3 is TGTGCCAGCAGTCCCGTAGCACCCGATAACTATGGCTACACCTTC.

This clone appeared once. This rearrangement joins TRBV30 to TRBJ1-1; unclear D gene. Trimming left V 0 bases short and J 0 bases short, with 8 bases between. Germline V CDR1 and CDR2: GTSNPN, SVGIG (reference sequence). This CDR3 has 14 amino acids. CDR3 protein: CAWSVSGMNTEAFF. For the CDR3, the DNA is TGTGCCTGGAGTGTGTCTGGTATGAACACTGAAGCTTTCTTT.

The CDR3 DNA reads TGTGCCAGCAGTTTCATCTACGAGCAGTACTTC. This gives the protein CASSFIYEQYF. The chain combines TRBV2 with TRBJ2-7; the D is unclear. The germline CDR1 and CDR2 sequences are SNHLY and FYNNEI. V was trimmed by 5 bases and J by 3 bases, leaving 5 bases between them. CDR3 size: 11 residues.

The rearrangement links TRBV29-1 to TRBJ2-6, with D uncertain. The CDR3 has 14 amino acids. Germline V CDR1 and CDR2: SQVTM, ANQGSEA. V was clipped by 6 bases and J by 0 bases, with 9 bases between them. The CDR3 DNA follows: TGCAGCGTAGACAAGGGCTCTGGGGCCAACGTCCTGACTTTC. Residues: CSVDKGSGANVLTF.

V usage is TRBV9 and J usage is TRBJ2-2, with D possibly being TRBD2 (5 bases). Trimming took 4 bases from V and 10 from J, leaving 17 bases between them. In germline, CDR1 is SGDLS, CDR2 YYNGEE. The CDR3 runs to 14 residues. In DNA form, the CDR3 reads TGTGCCAGCAGCTACAGTTCCGGGAATGAGGAGCTGTTTTTT. Protein sequence: CASSYSSGNEELFF.

The chain employs TRBV15 and TRBJ2-5, with 10 bases that match TRBD1. The CDR3 length is 14 residues. Germline CDR1 LNHNV, CDR2 YYDKDF (reference sequence). V dropped 3 bases and J dropped 3; count of bases not matched to a gene: 1. CDR3 loop: CATSRGTGEETQYF. DNA of the CDR3: TGTGCCACCAGCAGGGGGACAGGGGAAGAGACCCAGTACTTC.

The chain joins TRBV6-5 to TRBJ1-1; no definite D call. This CDR3 has 14 amino acids. Trimming stripped 6 bases from V and 7 bases from J, with 18 bases between. Per germline, CDR1 MNHEY and CDR2 SVGAGI. The CDR3 sequence: CASRGGRRFGEAFF. DNA of the CDR3: TGTGCCAGCAGGGGAGGGCGACGGTTCGGTGAAGCTTTCTTT.

This clone has a single count. The J gene is TRBJ1-3, the V gene TRBV4-1; 8 bases line up with TRBD1. CDR1 and CDR2 (germline): MGHRA, YSYEKL. The CDR3 has 17 residues. Losses at the gene ends were 1 base for V and 3 bases for J; bases not matched to a gene: 8. The CDR3 bases are TGCGCCAGCAGCCAAGTGTTGCCACAGGGGGATGGAAACACCATATATTTT. Its translation is CASSQVLPQGDGNTIYF.

This clone has just one count. The chain is built from TRBV27 and TRBJ1-5, with 9 bases matching TRBD1. This CDR3 contains 16 residues. The J segment lost 6 bases and the V segment lost 4 bases, leaving 10 bases of the junction unmatched. CDR1 MNHEY and CDR2 SMNVEV come from the germline V gene (reference sequence). CDR3 DNA sequence: TGTGCCAGCAGTTCTTCCTCACAGGGGGCGAGTCAGCCCCAGCATTTT. Protein product: CASSSSSQGASQPQHF.

The V gene is TRBV5-1, the J gene TRBJ2-3; 8 bases are a match to TRBD1. V lost 1 base, J lost 1 base, and 2 bases stayed unmatched. Looked up from germline, CDR1 is SGHRS and CDR2 is YFSETQ. The CDR3 is made up of 15 amino acids. Written as DNA, the CDR3 is TGCGCCAGCAGCTTGCAGGGGGCTGGCACAGATACGCAGTATTTT. As protein: CASSLQGAGTDTQYF.

The chain employs TRBV27 and TRBJ1-2; 9 bases agree with TRBD1. The germline CDR1 and CDR2 sequences are MNHEY and SMNVEV (reference sequence). The CDR3 contains 17 residues. The ends lost 6 bases at V and 4 bases at J; junction bases unmatched: 15. The CDR3 here is CASSPTGTGTLGYGYTF. CDR3 in DNA: TGTGCCAGCAGCCCGACCGGGACAGGGACCTTGGGCTATGGCTACACCTTC.

The rearrangement uses TRBV6-1 and TRBJ1-2, with 11 bases aligning to TRBD1. CDR3 size: 15 residues. The V segment lost 5 bases and the J segment 9 bases; nucleotides outside the gene matches: 11. Germline CDR1 is MNHNS and CDR2 is SASEGT. For the CDR3, the DNA is TGTGCCAGCAGTAACCCCGGGACAGGGGGGTCCCGCTACACCTTC. Translating it yields CASSNPGTGGSRYTF.

The chain has TRBV28 and TRBJ1-2, with D tentatively TRBD1 (5 bases). The V and J ends lost 6 bases and 2 bases respectively, with 22 bases between them. This CDR3 has 17 amino acids. Germline assignment: CDR1 MDHEN and CDR2 SYDVKM. The chain's CDR3 is CASSLSLGPGSNYGYTF. As DNA, the CDR3 is TGTGCCAGCAGCCTCTCCCTGGGGCCGGGAAGCAACTATGGCTACACCTTC.

This chain connects TRBV5-8 to TRBJ2-2, with 7 positions matching TRBD1. There are 15 residues in the CDR3. Germline assignment: CDR1 SGHTS and CDR2 YDEGEE. After removal of 1 base from V and 4 bases from J, the junction contained 4 bases not matched to a gene. The CDR3 loop reads CASSLWKGATGELFF. The CDR3, as DNA: TGTGCCAGCAGCTTGTGGAAGGGGGCCACCGGGGAGCTGTTTTTT.

V and J are TRBV7-8 and TRBJ1-5; D call uncertain. Trimming left V 1 base short and J 1 base short, with 11 bases between. The CDR3 extends over 16 amino acids. From germline, CDR1 is SGHVS and CDR2 FQNEAQ. Written as DNA, the CDR3 is TGTGCCAGCAGCTTAGGGGCGGGCGGGAGCAATCAGCCCCAGCATTTT. Translating it yields CASSLGAGGSNQPQHF.

CDR3 bases: TGTGCCAGCAGTTACTTGGGTCGGCACAATGAGCAGTTCTTC. Translated, it gives CASSYLGRHNEQFF. The chain employs TRBV6-5 and TRBJ2-1; D gene ambiguous. Trimming took off 1 base at V and 5 bases at J, with 9 bases between the two ends. This CDR3 region has 14 residues. The germline V gene encodes CDR1 MNHEY and CDR2 SVGAGI.

The gene calls are TRBV10-3 and TRBJ2-3; the match to TRBD2 covers 10 bases. Trimming took 3 bases from V and 5 from J; bases not matched to a gene: 5. The germline V gene encodes CDR1 ENHRY and CDR2 SYGVKD. This CDR3 comprises 15 residues. The CDR3 reads CAISEAGGHGDTQYF. The CDR3 DNA reads as TGTGCCATCAGTGAAGCGGGGGGGCACGGAGATACGCAGTATTTT.

This clone was found once. One junction end does not reproduce the germline sequence, and a read error may be involved. The V call is TRBV7-7, the J call TRBJ1-1; tentative D call: TRBD1 (5 bases). This CDR3 contains 14 residues. Germline V gene lookup returns CDR1 SSHAT and CDR2 FNYEAQ (reference sequence). The CDR3 protein is CASSPIIGDTEAFF. The CDR3 region has the DNA TGTGCTAGCAGTCCTATTATAGGGGACACTGAAGCTTTCTTT.

CDR3 region: CASSLRTARAFF. For the CDR3, the DNA is TGTGCCAGCAGCTTACGCACGGCCCGAGCTTTCTTT. V is TRBV7-2 and J is TRBJ1-1; D is undetermined. V was cut by 2 bases and J by 10 bases, with 11 bases left in between. This CDR3 is 12 amino acids long. The germline gives CDR1 SGHTA, CDR2 FQGNSA.